These 22 T cell receptor beta chains came from one sample sequenced in a study of cytomegalovirus exposure and HLA in healthy donors. PCR employed 60 Vbeta and 13 Jbeta primers. Libraries were prepared by immunoSEQ multiplex PCR; TCRdb keeps only in-frame clonotypes and omits some of them. The profile covers 100,000 to 150,000 clones, with about 80% appearing a single time and 3.4% taken by the ten largest. The sequencing sample was made of PBMCs. The source is a man younger than 40 in good health and CMV-seronegative.

The CDR3 loop is CASNPGQGPTDTQYF. CDR3 nucleotides: TGTGCCAGTAATCCTGGACAGGGTCCTACAGATACGCAGTATTTT. This chain uses TRBV19 with TRBJ2-3, with 8 bases fitting TRBD1. There are 15 residues in the CDR3. After removal of 7 bases from V and 3 bases from J, the junction contained 9 bases not matched to a gene. Germline CDR1 and CDR2: LNHDA and SQIVND (reference sequence).

This clone was seen only once. This chain joins TRBV2 and TRBJ1-1; TRBD1 might be the D (6 bases). Germline-derived CDR1 and CDR2 are SNHLY and FYNNEI. Deletions cut 6 bases from V and 1 base from J, with 9 bases between. The CDR3 is 13 residues long. For the CDR3, the DNA is TGTGCCAGCAGCATGGACAGGAACACTGAAGCTTTCTTT. Translation gives CASSMDRNTEAFF.

V usage is TRBV28 and J usage is TRBJ2-7, with D possibly matching TRBD2 (7 bases). The V gene's germline CDR1 is MDHEN and CDR2 SYDVKM. The CDR3 loop spans 14 amino acids. Deletions cut 8 bases from V and 0 bases from J, with 14 bases between. DNA of the CDR3: TGTGCCAGCGGGGGGGCAGGGAGCTCCTACGAGCAGTACTTC. It is translated as CASGGAGSSYEQYF.

The chain links TRBV30 to TRBJ1-1, with D possibly being TRBD1 (5 bases). The CDR3 covers 13 residues. Deletions cut 3 bases from V and 1 base from J, with 9 bases between. Germline V gene lookup returns CDR1 GTSNPN and CDR2 SVGIG (reference sequence). CDR3 protein: CAWRGQGNTEAFF. CDR3 nucleotide sequence: TGTGCCTGGAGGGGGCAGGGGAACACTGAAGCTTTCTTT. Full variable domain (rest looked up from reference TRBV30 and TRBJ1-1): SQTIHQWPATLVQPVGSPLSLECTVEGTSNPNLYWYRQAAGRGLQLLFYSVGIGQISSEVPQNLSASRPQDRQFILSSKKLLLSDSGFYLCAWRGQGNTEAFFGQGTRLTVV.

V usage is TRBV4-2 and J usage is TRBJ1-6; D is ambiguous. The CDR3 runs to 12 residues. Deletions cut 3 bases from V and 16 bases from J, with 13 bases between. CDR1 is LGHNA, CDR2 YNFKEQ, per germline. The CDR3 spells CASSQVSGYLHF. Written as DNA, the CDR3 is TGTGCCAGCAGCCAGGTATCAGGCTATCTCCACTTT.

The V gene is TRBV6-1, the J gene TRBJ1-5; 11 bases map to TRBD1. Trimming at V came to 6 bases and at J to 7 bases, leaving 8 bases not matched to a gene. There are 15 residues in the CDR3. Germline V gives CDR1 MNHNS, CDR2 SASEGT. This CDR3 is CASRVGTGGNQPQHF. The CDR3 DNA follows: TGTGCCAGCAGGGTCGGGACAGGGGGTAACCAGCCCCAGCATTTT.

The CDR3 bases are TGTGCCAGCAGCCTGACCGGGACAGGGCGTTCCAATTTCGAGCAGTTCTTC. It specifies CASSLTGTGRSNFEQFF. V and J are TRBV5-4 and TRBJ2-1, with 9 bases lining up with TRBD1. With V trimmed by 4 bases and J by 10 bases, 18 bases remained unmatched. The CDR3 length is 17 residues. Germline CDR1 SGHNT, CDR2 YYREEE (reference sequence).

The chain uses TRBV19 and TRBJ1-1, with D maybe TRBD1 (5 bases). The V end was cut by 6 bases, the J end by 1 base, with 15 bases between. This CDR3 contains 15 residues. The germline V gene has CDR1 LNHDA and CDR2 SQIVND (reference sequence). The CDR3 reads CASSDSIPGNTEAFF. The CDR3 nucleotides read TGTGCCAGTAGCGACAGTATCCCAGGGAACACTGAAGCTTTCTTT.

The chain couples TRBV2 to TRBJ2-7; 7 bases align to TRBD1. Germline CDR1 is SNHLY and CDR2 is FYNNEI. The V gene end was trimmed by 8 bases and the J gene end by 2 bases; junction bases not matched to a gene: 6. CDR3 length: 13 amino acids. The chain's CDR3 is CASHDRDPYEQYF. The CDR3 DNA follows: TGTGCCAGCCATGACAGGGACCCCTACGAGCAGTACTTC.

The V call is TRBV9, the J call TRBJ2-1, with D unresolved. This CDR3 region has 12 residues. CDR1 is SGDLS and CDR2 is YYNGEE in the germline V gene. V lost 3 bases and J 9 bases, leaving 10 bases between the germline ends. The CDR3 loop reads CASSASVTEQFF. The CDR3 bases are TGTGCCAGCAGCGCAAGCGTAACTGAGCAGTTCTTC.

V and J are TRBV29-1 and TRBJ2-3, with 7 bases identical to TRBD1. Looked up from germline, CDR1 is SQVTM and CDR2 is ANQGSEA. Trimming at V came to 7 bases and at J to 0 bases, leaving 10 bases not matched to a gene. The CDR3 is made up of 15 amino acids. Here the CDR3 DNA reads TGCAGCGGTGGGGGAAACAGGGGAAGCACAGATACGCAGTATTTT. This codes for CSGGGNRGSTDTQYF.

The J gene is TRBJ1-5, the V gene TRBV15, with TRBD1 matching over 7 bases. The V segment lost 8 bases and the J segment 7 bases; nucleotides outside the gene matches: 8. The germline V gene has CDR1 LNHNV and CDR2 YYDKDF (reference sequence). This CDR3 has 13 residues. The CDR3 loop is CATGEGADQPQHF. CDR3 bases: TGTGCCACCGGAGAGGGGGCAGACCAGCCCCAGCATTTT. The full variable domain, its missing parts supplied by reference TRBV15 and TRBJ1-5, is DAMVIQNPRYQVTQFGKPVTLSCSQTLNHNVMYWYQQKSSQAPKLLFHYYDKDFNNEADTPDNFQSRRPNTSFCFLDIRSPGLGDTAMYLCATGEGADQPQHFGDGTRLSIL.

The CDR3 region is CASSFGQYTGELFF. The CDR3 coding sequence is TGTGCCAGCAGCTTCGGACAGTACACCGGGGAGCTGTTTTTT. J is TRBJ2-2 and V is TRBV7-7, with D possibly being TRBD1 (6 bases). V lost 3 bases, J lost 3 bases, and 8 bases lay in between. From germline, CDR1 is SSHAT and CDR2 FNYEAQ (reference sequence). The CDR3 is made up of 14 amino acids.

This clone was detected only once. J is TRBJ2-7 and V is TRBV7-9, with 11 bases matching TRBD1. The CDR3 has 14 residues. The V gene end was trimmed by 6 bases and the J gene end by 2 bases; junction bases not matched to a gene: 3. The V gene's germline CDR1 is SEHNR and CDR2 FQNEAQ (reference sequence). For the CDR3, the DNA is TGTGCCAGCAGATCGGGACAGGGGGCCTACGAGCAGTACTTC. Its translation is CASRSGQGAYEQYF.

V is TRBV29-1 and J is TRBJ2-7, with D possibly being TRBD2 (6 bases). In germline, CDR1 is SQVTM, CDR2 ANQGSEA. The CDR3 has 15 amino acids. The V end lost 6 bases, the J end lost 0 bases, and 18 bases lay between the germline ends. DNA for the CDR3: TGCAGCGTCTTACCTCGGGACTCCAGCTCCTACGAGCAGTACTTC. Translated, it gives CSVLPRDSSSYEQYF.

The V gene is TRBV7-2, the J gene TRBJ1-6; TRBD1 is a possible D gene (5 bases). CDR1 and CDR2 (germline): SGHTA, FQGNSA. Trimming left V 4 bases short and J 12 bases short, with 16 bases between. The CDR3 runs to 14 residues. The CDR3 sequence is CASSYGGRGRPLHF. CDR3 bases: TGTGCCAGCAGCTATGGGGGGAGAGGCCGACCCCTCCACTTT. Full variable domain (rest looked up from reference TRBV7-2 and TRBJ1-6): GAGVSQSPSNKVTEKGKDVELRCDPISGHTALYWYRQSLGQGLEFLIYFQGNSAPDKSGLPSDRFSAERTGGSVSTLTIQRTQQEDSAVYLCASSYGGRGRPLHFGNGTRLTVT.

The rearrangement joins TRBV5-4 to TRBJ2-2; 11 nucleotides agree with TRBD2. This CDR3 comprises 20 residues. Germline trimming cut 4 bases from V and 3 bases from J; bases unmatched to any gene: 17. Germline V gene data show CDR1 as SGHNT and CDR2 as YYREEE (reference sequence). The CDR3 nucleotides read TGTGCCAGCAGCCCCGTCCCGGGACTAGCGGATCCTACTTACACCGGGGAGCTGTTTTTT. As protein: CASSPVPGLADPTYTGELFF. Using reference TRBV5-4 and TRBJ2-2 for the parts outside the CDR3, the full variable domain is ETGVTQSPTHLIKTRGQQVTLRCSSQSGHNTVSWYQQALGQGPQFIFQYYREEENGRGNFPPRFSGLQFPNYSSELNVNALELDDSALYLCASSPVPGLADPTYTGELFFGEGSRLTVL.

The chain employs TRBV9 and TRBJ2-2; D may be TRBD2 (5 bases). The germline CDR1 and CDR2 sequences are SGDLS and YYNGEE. With 2 bases removed from V and 0 bases from J, the gap between germline ends came to 11 bases. The CDR3 consists of 16 residues. The CDR3 DNA follows: TGTGCCAGCAGCGTTGGGCTAGCATCGAACACCGGGGAGCTGTTTTTT. It specifies CASSVGLASNTGELFF.

Of note for this clone: This is likely a read error, given that the CDR3 carries no conserved phenylalanine or tryptophan at its end. The DNA is omitted, as the CDR3 cannot be located on it reliably, and the CDR3 follows TCRdb's listing. The rearrangement uses TRBV30 and TRBJ1-2; the table's D call of TRBD1 was not tested on the DNA. CDR1 and CDR2 (germline): GTSNPN, SVGIG (reference sequence). Including both end residues, the CDR3 is 12 amino acids long. CDR3 in amino acids: CAWSTRTGRSIL.

This clone was observed a few times. The chain carries TRBV14 and TRBJ2-7, with D possibly TRBD1 on 5 matching bases. Germline loops: CDR1 SGHDN, CDR2 FVKESK. V dropped 1 base and J dropped 7 bases, with 17 bases sitting between them. CDR3 length equals 15 residues. DNA for the CDR3: TGTGCCAGCAGCCAAGTTGTGCAGGGATGGAAAGAGCAGTACTTC. It is translated as CASSQVVQGWKEQYF.

V usage is TRBV9 and J usage is TRBJ2-7; TRBD2 agrees at 11 bases. CDR1 SGDLS and CDR2 YYNGEE come from the germline V gene. The CDR3 runs 15 residues. The V segment lost 4 bases and the J segment 7 bases; nucleotides outside the gene matches: 10. The CDR3, as DNA: TGTGCCAGCAGCTCTACTAGCGGGAGTTTTGGAGAGCAGTACTTC. The encoded protein is CASSSTSGSFGEQYF.

The rearrangement uses TRBV7-2 and TRBJ1-2, with a possible D match to TRBD1 (5 bases). This CDR3 is 13 amino acids long. The germline gives CDR1 SGHTA, CDR2 FQGNSA. Trimming stripped 5 bases from V and 8 bases from J, with 15 bases between. DNA of the CDR3: TGTGCCAGCAGCCCGGGGGGAGGGACCGGCTACACCTTC. It yields the protein CASSPGGGTGYTF.